The 28 T cell receptor beta chains reported below all come from one sample, sequenced in a study of blood T cell repertoires in COVID-19. Generated by immunoSEQ multiplex PCR, the TCRdb table keeps only in-frame clones and is missing some. The data contain 250,000 to 300,000 clones, 85% to 90% of them seen just once; the ten biggest clones take up about 12%. Sample: peripheral blood. Source of these receptors: a woman younger than 45 with COVID-19, enrolled during active disease.

The chain links TRBV29-1 to TRBJ2-3, with TRBD2 identical over 7 bases. Germline CDR1 and CDR2: SQVTM and ANQGSEA. The CDR3 loop spans 17 amino acids. Unmatched junction bases numbered 15, after V lost 3 bases and J lost 3 bases. The CDR3 DNA follows: TGCAGCGTTGAGCCCCTCAAGGAGCGGGGCGCAACAGATACGCAGTATTTT. Translation gives CSVEPLKERGATDTQYF.

On this clone: A read error may produce the germline difference seen at one junction end. The chain links TRBV5-1 to TRBJ1-4, with D perhaps matching TRBD1 (5 bases). CDR3 length: 15 amino acids. CDR1 is SGHRS, CDR2 YFSETQ, per germline. This chain's CDR3 is CASRLVGAYNEKLFF. The CDR3 DNA is TGCGCCAGCAGATTGGTAGGGGCCTATAATGAAAAACTGTTTTTT.

The chain joins TRBV5-4 to TRBJ1-3; D uncertain. The CDR3 loop spans 16 amino acids. The germline CDR1 and CDR2 sequences are SGHNT and YYREEE (reference sequence). With 4 bases removed from V and 2 bases from J, the gap between germline ends came to 16 bases. The CDR3 coding sequence is TGTGCCAGCAGCCCCTTCGGTGCCGGAGCTGGAAACACCATATATTTT. It specifies CASSPFGAGAGNTIYF.

The table lists this clone with a count of one. The chain links TRBV3-1 (or the pseudogene TRBV3-2) to TRBJ1-4; TRBD1 matches at 8 bases. Looked up from germline, CDR1 is LGHDT and CDR2 is YNNKEL (reference sequence). This CDR3 has 12 residues. The V and J ends lost 6 bases and 6 bases, in that order; junction bases with no gene match: 0. The DNA for the CDR3 is TGTGCCAGCAGGACAGGGGATGAAAAACTGTTTTTT. Translated: CASRTGDEKLFF.

The V call is TRBV5-6, the J call TRBJ1-2; D might be TRBD1 (6 bases). From germline, CDR1 is SGHDT and CDR2 YYEEEE. V lost 4 bases and J 6 bases, leaving 13 bases between the germline ends. This CDR3 has 13 residues. The CDR3 nucleotides are TGTGCCAGCAGCATCCGACAGGTTGATGGCTACACCTTC. Encoded protein: CASSIRQVDGYTF.

The chain uses TRBV27 and TRBJ2-7; D is perhaps TRBD1 (6 bases). This CDR3 is built from 13 residues. The V end lost 5 bases, the J end lost 5 bases, and 13 bases lay between the germline ends. The germline V gene encodes CDR1 MNHEY and CDR2 SMNVEV (reference sequence). CDR3 residues: CASSTNRVHEQYF. CDR3 sequence (DNA): TGTGCCAGCAGTACAAACAGGGTCCACGAGCAGTACTTC.

V usage is TRBV12-3 or TRBV12-4 and J usage is TRBJ1-1; no definite D call. V lost 6 bases, J lost 1 base, and 9 bases lay in between. The CDR3 is 13 amino acids. The CDR3 nucleotides are TGTGCCAGCAGCTACTACCGGAACACTGAAGCTTTCTTT. Protein sequence: CASSYYRNTEAFF.

The rearrangement links TRBV19 to TRBJ2-5; TRBD2 might be the D (7 bases). This CDR3 spans 14 amino acids. Germline-derived CDR1 and CDR2 are LNHDA and SQIVND (reference sequence). Trimming stripped 6 bases from V and 2 bases from J, with 13 bases between. CDR3 DNA sequence: TGTGCCAGTAGGCGGGGGCCTTCTCAAGAGACCCAGTACTTC. This codes for CASRRGPSQETQYF.

J is TRBJ2-6 and V is TRBV11-3; TRBD2 is a possible D gene (6 bases). This CDR3 has 20 amino acids. Per the germline V gene, CDR1 is SGHNT and CDR2 is YENEEA. V lost 5 bases, J lost 4 bases, and 27 bases lay in between. The CDR3 region has the DNA TGTGCCAGCAGCCCCCTGACCGGGACGGGAGTTCGGGACGGGGCCAACGTCCTGACTTTC. It translates to CASSPLTGTGVRDGANVLTF.

The chain uses TRBV4-1 and TRBJ1-4; D is unresolved. CDR1 and CDR2 from the germline V gene are MGHRA and YSYEKL. The CDR3 is 15 amino acids. Trimming pared 5 bases from V and 0 bases from J, leaving 10 bases between. CDR3 bases: TGCGCCAGCAGCTTCTCTCCTGCAACTAATGAAAAACTGTTTTTT. Translating it yields CASSFSPATNEKLFF.

The rearrangement joins TRBV6-5 to TRBJ2-7; 9 positions match TRBD1. Trimming removed 8 bases from V and 2 bases from J; junction bases left unmatched: 4. The CDR3 consists of 13 residues. Germline V gene sequence: CDR1 MNHEY, CDR2 SVGAGI. CDR3 in DNA: TGTGCCAGCGCACAGGGGGCTACCTACGAGCAGTACTTC. Protein product: CASAQGATYEQYF.

In its sample, this clone was seen a few times. The CDR3 nucleotides read TGTGCCAGCAGCCCCCAGACAATCATGAACACTGAAGCTTTCTTT. Residues: CASSPQTIMNTEAFF. The chain is built from TRBV3-1 (or the pseudogene TRBV3-2) and TRBJ1-1; the D is unclear. Germline CDR1 and CDR2: LGHDT and YNNKEL (reference sequence). This CDR3 comprises 15 residues. V lost 4 bases to trimming and J lost 0 bases, with 12 bases between them.

This clone has a handful of counts. The chain is built from TRBV12-3 or TRBV12-4 and TRBJ2-5; no definite D call. V was shortened by 6 bases and J by 1 base, with 3 bases between the two germline ends. CDR3 size: 11 residues. CDR3 coding DNA: TGTGCCAGCAGCTCCCAAGAGACCCAGTACTTC. Protein sequence: CASSSQETQYF.

The chain employs TRBV5-1 and TRBJ2-3; D might be TRBD2 (5 bases). This CDR3 is built from 16 residues. The germline V gene has CDR1 SGHRS and CDR2 YFSETQ. V lost 1 base to trimming and J lost 3 bases, with 15 bases between them. CDR3 loop: CASSLRSVGGTDTQYF. The CDR3 DNA is TGCGCCAGCAGCTTGCGTAGTGTCGGAGGTACAGATACGCAGTATTTT. The full variable domain, its missing parts supplied by reference TRBV5-1 and TRBJ2-3, is KAGVTQTPRYLIKTRGQQVTLSCSPISGHRSVSWYQQTPGQGLQFLFEYFSETQRNKGNFPGRFSGRQFSNSRSEMNVSTLELGDSALYLCASSLRSVGGTDTQYFGPGTRLTVL.

The chain carries TRBV4-1 and TRBJ2-2, with 8 bases fitting TRBD1. V was clipped by 2 bases and J by 7 bases; unmatched bases: 6. This CDR3 is 15 amino acids long. Germline assignment: CDR1 MGHRA and CDR2 YSYEKL. The CDR3 spells CASSQQGAENGELFF. The CDR3 DNA reads TGCGCCAGCAGCCAACAGGGGGCGGAGAACGGGGAGCTGTTTTTT.

The chain combines TRBV12-3 or TRBV12-4 with TRBJ1-5; TRBD1 aligns across 7 bases. There are 12 residues in the CDR3. Trimming at V came to 5 bases and at J to 10 bases, leaving 5 bases not matched to a gene. For the CDR3, the DNA is TGTGCCAGCAGTCCAGGGGGGCTACCCCAGCATTTT. Translation gives CASSPGGLPQHF.

V gene TRBV12-3 or TRBV12-4 combines with J gene TRBJ1-1; unclear D gene. The V end was cut by 3 bases, the J end by 1 base, with 6 bases between. This CDR3 spans 13 amino acids. The CDR3 protein is CASSLRRNTEAFF. In nucleotides, the CDR3 is TGTGCCAGCAGTTTGAGAAGGAACACTGAAGCTTTCTTT.

The chain combines TRBV28 with TRBJ1-2, with 8 bases fitting TRBD1. CDR3 length: 15 amino acids. The V gene end was trimmed by 3 bases and the J gene end by 8 bases; junction bases not matched to a gene: 11. Germline assignment: CDR1 MDHEN and CDR2 SYDVKM. CDR3 nucleotide sequence: TGTGCCAGCAGTTTTAAGGACAGGGTAATTTACGGCTACACCTTC. Amino acids: CASSFKDRVIYGYTF.

The V gene is TRBV5-1, the J gene TRBJ2-7; D is perhaps TRBD2 (6 bases). The CDR3 has 14 amino acids. Trimming shortened V by 4 bases and J by 2 bases, and 13 bases separated the two germline ends. CDR1 is SGHRS, CDR2 YFSETQ, per germline. CDR3 amino acids: CASSPRGGTYEQYF. CDR3 DNA: TGCGCCAGCAGCCCGCGGGGCGGCACCTACGAGCAGTACTTC.

The V and J genes are TRBV7-2 and TRBJ1-1, with D tentatively TRBD1 (5 bases). V gave up 8 bases and J gave up 1 base, with 11 bases separating them. The CDR3 spans 13 residues. Germline V gene sequence: CDR1 SGHTA, CDR2 FQGNSA. The CDR3 region has the DNA TGTGCCAGCGCTTATCAGGGGAACACTGAAGCTTTCTTT. It translates to CASAYQGNTEAFF.

The gene calls are TRBV19 and TRBJ2-7; TRBD2 matches at 7 bases. Germline CDR1 reads LNHDA; CDR2 reads SQIVND (reference sequence). This CDR3 is built from 13 residues. V was pared by 6 bases and J by 4 bases, with 6 bases of the junction left unmatched. In nucleotides, the CDR3 is TGTGCCAGTAGGCCAGCGGGGCCTTACGAGCAGTACTTC. Translating gives CASRPAGPYEQYF.

The chain couples TRBV18 to TRBJ2-1; 7 nucleotides agree with TRBD2. The CDR3 totals 15 residues. Germline V gene lookup returns CDR1 KGHSH and CDR2 LQKENI. The trim removed 2 bases at V and 2 bases at J, leaving 3 bases unmatched. The CDR3 is CASSPKGTTYNEQFF. In DNA, the CDR3 is TGTGCCAGCTCACCAAAGGGGACTACCTACAATGAGCAGTTCTTC.

This clone was counted a few times. This chain joins TRBV11-2 and TRBJ2-7; 14 bases are a match to TRBD2. V dropped 5 bases and J dropped 3; count of bases not matched to a gene: 3. Germline V CDR1 and CDR2: SGHAT, FQNNGV. The CDR3 covers 15 residues. The CDR3 reads CASSRTSGGHYEQYF. CDR3 nucleotides: TGTGCCAGCAGCCGGACTAGCGGGGGGCACTACGAGCAGTACTTC. Full variable domain (outside the CDR3, taken from reference TRBV11-2 and TRBJ2-7): EAGVAQSPRYKIIEKRQSVAFWCNPISGHATLYWYQQILGQGPKLLIQFQNNGVVDDSQLPKDRFSAERLKGVDSTLKIQPAKLEDSAVYLCASSRTSGGHYEQYFGPGTRLTVT.

V is TRBV11-2 and J is TRBJ2-1; the match to TRBD2 covers 9 bases. The V segment lost 4 bases and the J segment 4 bases; nucleotides outside the gene matches: 8. The germline CDR1 and CDR2 sequences are SGHAT and FQNNGV. The CDR3 runs 16 residues. CDR3 region: CASSSPSSGVYNEQFF. In DNA form, the CDR3 reads TGTGCCAGCAGCTCCCCCTCTAGCGGGGTTTACAATGAGCAGTTCTTC.

This chain connects TRBV3-1 (or the pseudogene TRBV3-2) to TRBJ1-3, with 7 nucleotides matching TRBD1. CDR1 is LGHDT and CDR2 is YNNKEL in the germline V gene (reference sequence). V trimming: 1 base; J trimming: 2 bases; junction bases outside the gene matches: 2. The CDR3 is 15 amino acids. The CDR3, as DNA: TGTGCCAGCAGCCAAGGGAGGGGGCCTGGAAACACCATATATTTT. This gives the protein CASSQGRGPGNTIYF.

The chain has TRBV14 and TRBJ2-7; the D gene is possibly TRBD2 (6 bases). The germline V and J ends were trimmed by 3 bases and 0 bases, with 9 bases remaining between them. The CDR3 is made up of 14 amino acids. Germline V gene sequence: CDR1 SGHDN, CDR2 FVKESK. CDR3: CASSQGRSSYEQYF. The DNA of the CDR3 is TGTGCCAGCAGCCAGGGGAGGAGCTCCTACGAGCAGTACTTC.

The chain is built from TRBV5-8 and TRBJ2-7, with 7 bases aligning to TRBD1. J lost 0 bases, V lost 4 bases, and 16 bases had no gene match. The CDR3 consists of 18 residues. Germline CDR1 reads SGHTS; CDR2 reads YDEGEE. CDR3 loop: CASSPGTDRLSPSYEQYF. The CDR3 bases are TGTGCCAGCAGCCCCGGGACAGATCGTCTCTCGCCCTCCTACGAGCAGTACTTC.

This chain joins TRBV19 and TRBJ1-1; 7 positions match TRBD1. Trimming at V came to 10 bases and at J to 4 bases, leaving 6 bases not matched to a gene. The CDR3 extends over 12 amino acids. In germline, CDR1 is LNHDA, CDR2 SQIVND (reference sequence). In DNA, the CDR3 is TGTGCCACCGATTCAGGGGGCACTGAAGCTTTCTTT. It encodes CATDSGGTEAFF.